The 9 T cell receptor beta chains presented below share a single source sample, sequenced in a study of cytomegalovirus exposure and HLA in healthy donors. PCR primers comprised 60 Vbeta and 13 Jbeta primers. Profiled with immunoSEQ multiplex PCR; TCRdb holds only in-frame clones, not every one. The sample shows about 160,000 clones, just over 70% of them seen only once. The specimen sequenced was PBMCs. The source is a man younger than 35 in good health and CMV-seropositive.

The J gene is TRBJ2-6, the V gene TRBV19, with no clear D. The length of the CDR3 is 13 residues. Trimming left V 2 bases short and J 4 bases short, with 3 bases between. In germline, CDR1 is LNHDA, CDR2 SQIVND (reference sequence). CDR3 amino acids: CASSISGANVLTF. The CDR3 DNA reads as TGTGCCAGTAGTATAAGCGGGGCCAACGTCCTGACTTTC.

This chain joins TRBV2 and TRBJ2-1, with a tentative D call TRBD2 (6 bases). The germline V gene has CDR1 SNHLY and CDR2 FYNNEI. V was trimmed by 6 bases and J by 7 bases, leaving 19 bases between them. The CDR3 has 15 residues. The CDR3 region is CASSGRSGGDNEQFF. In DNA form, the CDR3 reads TGTGCCAGCAGCGGCCGGTCCGGCGGGGATAATGAGCAGTTCTTC.

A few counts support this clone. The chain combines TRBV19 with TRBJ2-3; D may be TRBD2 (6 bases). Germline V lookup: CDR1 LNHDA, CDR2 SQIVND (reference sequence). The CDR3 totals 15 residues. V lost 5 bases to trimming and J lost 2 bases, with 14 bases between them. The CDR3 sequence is CASSRDSRTTDTQYF. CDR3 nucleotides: TGTGCCAGTAGTCGGGACTCACGTACCACAGATACGCAGTATTTT.

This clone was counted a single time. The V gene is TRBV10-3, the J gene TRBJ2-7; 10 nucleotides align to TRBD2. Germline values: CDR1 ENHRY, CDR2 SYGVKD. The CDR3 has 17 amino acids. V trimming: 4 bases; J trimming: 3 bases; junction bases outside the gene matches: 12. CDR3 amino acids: CAISGRLAGDPGYEQYV. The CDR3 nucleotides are TGTGCCATCAGTGGCAGGCTAGCGGGAGACCCGGGCTACGAGCAGTACGTC.

CDR3: CASSSSGGVGTEAFF. DNA of the CDR3: TGTGCCAGCAGCTCCTCGGGGGGGGTTGGCACTGAAGCTTTCTTT. The rearrangement links TRBV7-6 to TRBJ1-1, with TRBD1 as a possible D gene (5 bases). V was shortened by 4 bases and J by 4 bases, with 16 bases between the two germline ends. The CDR3 has 15 residues. Germline loops: CDR1 SGHVS, CDR2 FNYEAQ.

CDR3 sequence reads: CASRVTSGATGELFF. The CDR3 nucleotides read TGTGCCAGCAGGGTTACTAGCGGGGCAACCGGGGAGCTGTTTTTT. The chain is built from TRBV2 and TRBJ2-2; 10 positions match TRBD2. Germline V gene sequence: CDR1 SNHLY, CDR2 FYNNEI. The ends lost 6 bases at V and 5 bases at J; junction bases unmatched: 6. CDR3 size: 15 residues.

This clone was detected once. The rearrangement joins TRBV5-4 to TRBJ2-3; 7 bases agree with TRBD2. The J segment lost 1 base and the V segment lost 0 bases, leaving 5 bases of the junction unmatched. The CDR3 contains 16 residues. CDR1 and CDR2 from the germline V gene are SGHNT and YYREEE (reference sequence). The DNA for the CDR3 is TGTGCCAGCAGCTTGGCGACGGGAGGCGGCACAGATACGCAGTATTTT. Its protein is CASSLATGGGTDTQYF.

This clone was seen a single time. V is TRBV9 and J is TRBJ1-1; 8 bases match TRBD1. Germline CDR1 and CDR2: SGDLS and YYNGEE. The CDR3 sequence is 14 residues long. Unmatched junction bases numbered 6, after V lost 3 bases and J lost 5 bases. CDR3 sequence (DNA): TGTGCCAGCAGCGCATCCAGGGGGCGAACTGAAGCTTTCTTT. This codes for CASSASRGRTEAFF.

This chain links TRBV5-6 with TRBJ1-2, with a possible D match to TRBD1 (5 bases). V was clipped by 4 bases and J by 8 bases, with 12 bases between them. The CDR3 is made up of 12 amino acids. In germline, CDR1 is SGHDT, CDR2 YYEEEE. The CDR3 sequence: CASSRSRGGYTF. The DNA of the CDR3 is TGTGCCAGCAGCCGGTCTCGGGGGGGCTACACCTTC.